The 10 T cell receptor beta chains below all came from one sample that was sequenced in a study of beta chain features in type 1 diabetes. Sequenced material consisted of expressed TCRB transcripts (all of the isolated RNA was reverse transcribed). Clones were read by immunoSEQ multiplex PCR, and TCRdb kept only the in-frame ones, dropping some. The data contain over 150,000 clones, around 8.6% of them singletons. No antigen has been identified for these receptors. Study results and limitations: All four CD4+ subsets of Type 1 diabetes patients contained TCRB CDR3s that were moderately but significantly shorter.

What was sequenced was central memory CD4+ T cells from blood. The origin of the receptors is a woman aged 18-29 years with type 1 diabetes.

V is TRBV9 and J is TRBJ1-2, with D uncertain. The CDR3 spans 14 residues. V lost 0 bases and J lost 0, with 6 bases in between. Germline lookup yields CDR1 SGDLS and CDR2 YYNGEE. The CDR3 DNA follows: TGTGCCAGCAGCGTAGCGGGTTCTAACTATGGCTACACCTTC. Protein product: CASSVAGSNYGYTF.

V is TRBV19 and J is TRBJ1-4; D gene unclear. Trimming removed 6 bases at V and 8 bases at J, with 16 bases between. This CDR3 has 14 amino acids. Germline loops: CDR1 LNHDA, CDR2 SQIVND (reference sequence). The CDR3 DNA sequence: TGTGCCAGTAGATTGGGAGGAGTCGGCGAAAAACTGTTTTTT. Its protein product is CASRLGGVGEKLFF.

V usage is TRBV6-5 and J usage is TRBJ2-2, with D perhaps TRBD2 (5 bases). The CDR3 is made up of 16 amino acids. Trimming took 2 bases from V and 7 from J, leaving 17 bases between them. Germline-derived CDR1 and CDR2 are MNHEY and SVGAGI. The CDR3 DNA reads as TGTGCCAGCAGTTACGCCCACCTACGGGGAAGCGGGGAGCTGTTTTTT. The encoded protein is CASSYAHLRGSGELFF.

This clone was found a few times. The CDR3 DNA follows: TGTGCCAGCACCCCAGGGAAAGAGACCCAGTACTTC. Protein product: CASTPGKETQYF. The genes are TRBV6-6 and TRBJ2-5, with a weak D call TRBD1 (5 bases). The length of the CDR3 is 12 residues. Trimming left V 7 bases short and J 3 bases short, with 9 bases between. Germline assignment: CDR1 MNHNY and CDR2 SVGAGI (reference sequence).

In its sample, this clone was seen many times. The chain is built from TRBV7-2 and TRBJ2-1; 10 nucleotides line up with TRBD1. CDR3 length: 16 residues. In germline, CDR1 is SGHTA, CDR2 FQGNSA. J gave up 7 bases and V 5 bases, and 11 bases lay outside the gene matches. CDR3 bases: TGTGCCAGCAGCCGCGCAGGGACAGGGGCTCGGAATGAGCAGTTCTTC. Its translation is CASSRAGTGARNEQFF. Full variable domain (missing parts from reference TRBV7-2 and TRBJ2-1): GAGVSQSPSNKVTEKGKDVELRCDPISGHTALYWYRQSLGQGLEFLIYFQGNSAPDKSGLPSDRFSAERTGGSVSTLTIQRTQQEDSAVYLCASSRAGTGARNEQFFGPGTRLTVL.

The sample holds a few counts of this clone. J is TRBJ2-5 and V is TRBV29-1, with D unresolved. Per germline, CDR1 SQVTM and CDR2 ANQGSEA. There are 15 residues in the CDR3. Trimming took off 0 bases at V and 0 bases at J, with 11 bases between the two ends. The chain's CDR3 is CSVEDRLTYQETQYF. CDR3 DNA: TGCAGCGTTGAAGATCGCCTGACATACCAAGAGACCCAGTACTTC.

This clone was seen a few times. The chain employs TRBV5-1 and TRBJ2-1; D might be TRBD2 (6 bases). The V gene lost 0 bases and the J gene lost 0 bases, with 10 bases spanning the gap. The CDR3 has 16 residues. Germline V lookup: CDR1 SGHRS, CDR2 YFSETQ. This CDR3 is CASSLAAGTSYNEQFF. The CDR3 region has the DNA TGCGCCAGCAGCTTGGCGGCGGGGACCTCCTACAATGAGCAGTTCTTC.

The CDR3 nucleotides are TGTGCCAGCAGCTTAGTGAGCCTGGGGGCCACTGAAGCTTTCTTT. Protein sequence: CASSLVSLGATEAFF. V gene TRBV7-2 combines with J gene TRBJ1-1, with D possibly being TRBD1 (6 bases). Germline CDR1 is SGHTA and CDR2 is FQGNSA. The CDR3 extends over 15 amino acids. V was pared by 1 base and J by 4 bases, with 13 bases between.

This clone was observed a few times. The chain joins TRBV28 to TRBJ2-1; D is ambiguous. CDR3 length: 12 amino acids. V lost 2 bases, J lost 5 bases, and 4 bases lay in between. Germline V gives CDR1 MDHEN, CDR2 SYDVKM. The DNA for the CDR3 is TGTGCCAGCAGTTTACTAGACAATGAGCAGTTCTTC. Translation: CASSLLDNEQFF.

Ten or more counts support this clone. CDR3 nucleotide sequence: TGTGCCAGCAGCTTAGGATACAGGGGTGGCTACACCTTC. Protein: CASSLGYRGGYTF. The chain links TRBV11-2 to TRBJ1-2; TRBD1 aligns across 7 bases. The germline V gene has CDR1 SGHAT and CDR2 FQNNGV. V lost 1 base and J lost 7; bases outside the gene matches: 3. CDR3 length: 13 amino acids. Together with reference TRBV11-2 and TRBJ1-2, the CDR3 gives the full variable domain: EAGVAQSPRYKIIEKRQSVAFWCNPISGHATLYWYQQILGQGPKLLIQFQNNGVVDDSQLPKDRFSAERLKGVDSTLKIQPAKLEDSAVYLCASSLGYRGGYTFGSGTRLTVV.